The following is a T cell receptor beta chain sequence with its context. Its antigen is unidentified. Isolated RNA was reverse transcribed in full, so expressed TCRB transcripts were sequenced. The assay was immunoSEQ multiplex PCR, and TCRdb's table has in-frame clones only and misses some. In the table there are 200,000 to 250,000 clones, about 15% of which are singletons. This sample was included in a study of beta chain features in type 1 diabetes. Across the study: Cell yields, gender and age were similar in healthy donors and patients.

Overall study results and limits: Shorter templates might be favored by PCR, and equally so in patients and in controls. In every one of the four CD4+ subsets, TCRB CDR3s were moderately but significantly shorter in Type 1 diabetes patients.

CD45RO/CCR7/CD25/CD127/CD95/CD27 staining was used to isolate CD4+ naive, central memory, regulatory and stem cell-like memory cells by sorting. Purity exceeding 95% was reached by all sorted populations. The sample comprised naive CD4+ T cells from blood. The sequence was obtained from a man aged 25 to 40 with type 1 diabetes.

DNA of the CDR3: TGTGCCAGCAGTCTGGACAGTTCTGGGGCCAACGTCCTGACTTTC. The encoded protein is CASSLDSSGANVLTF. The chain combines TRBV2 with TRBJ2-6; tentative D call: TRBD1 (6 bases). CDR3 size: 15 residues. CDR1 is SNHLY and CDR2 is FYNNEI in the germline V gene. Trimming stripped 5 bases from V and 1 base from J, with 9 bases between.